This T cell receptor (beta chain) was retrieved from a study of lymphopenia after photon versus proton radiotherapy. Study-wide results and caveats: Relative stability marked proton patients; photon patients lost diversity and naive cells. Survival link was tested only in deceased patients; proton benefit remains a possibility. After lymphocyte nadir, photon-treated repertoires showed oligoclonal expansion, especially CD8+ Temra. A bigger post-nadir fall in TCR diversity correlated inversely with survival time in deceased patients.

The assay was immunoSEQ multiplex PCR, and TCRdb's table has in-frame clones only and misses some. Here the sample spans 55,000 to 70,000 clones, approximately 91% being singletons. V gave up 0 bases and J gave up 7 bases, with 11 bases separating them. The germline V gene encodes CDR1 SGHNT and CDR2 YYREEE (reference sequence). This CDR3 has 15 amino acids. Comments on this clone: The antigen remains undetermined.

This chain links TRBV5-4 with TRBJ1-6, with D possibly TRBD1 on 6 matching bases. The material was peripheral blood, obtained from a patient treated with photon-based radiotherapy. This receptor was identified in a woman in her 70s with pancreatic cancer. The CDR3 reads CASSLGPGANSPLHF. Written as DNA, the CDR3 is TGTGCCAGCAGCTTGGGTCCGGGGGCAAATTCACCCCTCCACTTT.